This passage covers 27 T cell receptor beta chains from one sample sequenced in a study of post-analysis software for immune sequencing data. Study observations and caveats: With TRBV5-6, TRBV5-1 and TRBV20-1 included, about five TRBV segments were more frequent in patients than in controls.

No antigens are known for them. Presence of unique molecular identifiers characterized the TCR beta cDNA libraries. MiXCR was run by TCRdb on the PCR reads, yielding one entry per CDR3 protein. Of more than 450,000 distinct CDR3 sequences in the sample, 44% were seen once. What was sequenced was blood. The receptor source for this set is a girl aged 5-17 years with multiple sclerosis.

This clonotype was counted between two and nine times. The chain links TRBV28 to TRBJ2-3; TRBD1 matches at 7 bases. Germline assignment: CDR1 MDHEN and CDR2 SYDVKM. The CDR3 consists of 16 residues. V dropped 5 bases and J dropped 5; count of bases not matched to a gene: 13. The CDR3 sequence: CASSPRQGYRIDTQYF. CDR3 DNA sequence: TGTGCCAGCAGTCCCCGACAGGGATATAGAATAGATACGCAGTATTTT.

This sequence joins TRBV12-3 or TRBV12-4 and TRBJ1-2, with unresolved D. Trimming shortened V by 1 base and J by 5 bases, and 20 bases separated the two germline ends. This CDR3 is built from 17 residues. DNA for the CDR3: TGTGCCAGCAGTTTAGATTTTACAGTCCCATCAGGATATGGCTACACCTTC. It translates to CASSLDFTVPSGYGYTF.

Here the CDR3 reads CSVDLGASDTQYF. The CDR3 region has the DNA TGCAGCGTTGACTTGGGGGCCTCAGATACGCAGTATTTT. This chain uses TRBV29-1 with TRBJ2-3; D may be TRBD1 (6 bases). The V end was cut by 3 bases, the J end by 4 bases, with 11 bases between. Germline lookup yields CDR1 SQVTM and CDR2 ANQGSEA. The CDR3 has 13 residues.

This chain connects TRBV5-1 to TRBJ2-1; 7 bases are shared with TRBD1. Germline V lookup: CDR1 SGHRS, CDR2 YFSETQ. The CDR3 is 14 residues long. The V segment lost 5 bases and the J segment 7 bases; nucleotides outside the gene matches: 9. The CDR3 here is CASRGQLRGNEQFF. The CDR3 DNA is TGCGCCAGCAGAGGACAGCTCAGGGGGAATGAGCAGTTCTTC.

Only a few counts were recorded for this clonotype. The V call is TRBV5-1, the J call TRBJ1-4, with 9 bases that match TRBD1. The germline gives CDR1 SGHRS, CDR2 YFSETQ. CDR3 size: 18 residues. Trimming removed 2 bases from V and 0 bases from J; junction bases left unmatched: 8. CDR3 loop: CASSLPTRDRATNEKLFF. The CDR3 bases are TGCGCCAGCAGCTTACCCACCCGGGACAGGGCAACTAATGAAAAACTGTTTTTT. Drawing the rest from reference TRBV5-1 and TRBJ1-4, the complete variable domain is KAGVTQTPRYLIKTRGQQVTLSCSPISGHRSVSWYQQTPGQGLQFLFEYFSETQRNKGNFPGRFSGRQFSNSRSEMNVSTLELGDSALYLCASSLPTRDRATNEKLFFGSGTQLSVL.

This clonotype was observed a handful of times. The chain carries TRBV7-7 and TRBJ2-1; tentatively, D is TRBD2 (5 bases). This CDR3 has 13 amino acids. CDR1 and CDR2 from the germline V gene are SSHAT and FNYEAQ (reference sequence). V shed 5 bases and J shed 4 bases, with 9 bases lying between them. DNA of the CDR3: TGTGCCAGCAGCGCCGGGGTATACAATGAGCAGTTCTTC. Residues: CASSAGVYNEQFF.

The CDR3 protein is CASSQGGTGNDEQYF. CDR3 nucleotide sequence: TGCGCCAGCAGCCAAGGCGGGACAGGGAACGATGAGCAGTACTTC. The chain carries TRBV4-1 and TRBJ2-5; 9 bases fit TRBD1. Germline CDR1 MGHRA, CDR2 YSYEKL. This CDR3 spans 15 amino acids. J was trimmed by 11 bases and V by 1 base; bases with no gene match: 11.

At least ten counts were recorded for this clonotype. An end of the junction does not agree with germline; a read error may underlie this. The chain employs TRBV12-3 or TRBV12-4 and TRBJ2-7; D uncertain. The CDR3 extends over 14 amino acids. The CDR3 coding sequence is TGTGCCAGCAGCTTAGCCGGGCTATCCTACGAGCAGTACTTC. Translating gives CASSLAGLSYEQYF.

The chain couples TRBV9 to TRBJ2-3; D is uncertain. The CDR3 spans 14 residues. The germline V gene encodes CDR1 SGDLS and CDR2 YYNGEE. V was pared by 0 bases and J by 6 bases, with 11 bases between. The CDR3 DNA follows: TGTGCCAGCAGCGTAGACGCGGTAGGGGATACGCAGTATTTT. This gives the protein CASSVDAVGDTQYF.

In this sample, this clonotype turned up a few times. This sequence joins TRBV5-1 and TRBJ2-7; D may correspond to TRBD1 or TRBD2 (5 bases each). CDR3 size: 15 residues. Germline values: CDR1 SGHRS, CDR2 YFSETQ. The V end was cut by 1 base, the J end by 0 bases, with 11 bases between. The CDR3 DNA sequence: TGCGCCAGCAGCTTGACCGGGGCGAGCTCCTACGAGCAGTACTTC. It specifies CASSLTGASSYEQYF.

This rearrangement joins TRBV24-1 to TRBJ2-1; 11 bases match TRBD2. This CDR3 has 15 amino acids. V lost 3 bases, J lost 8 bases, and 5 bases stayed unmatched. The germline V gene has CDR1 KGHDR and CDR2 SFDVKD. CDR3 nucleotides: TGTGCCACCAGTGATGCACTAGCGGGAGTAGATGAGCAGTTCTTC. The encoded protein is CATSDALAGVDEQFF.

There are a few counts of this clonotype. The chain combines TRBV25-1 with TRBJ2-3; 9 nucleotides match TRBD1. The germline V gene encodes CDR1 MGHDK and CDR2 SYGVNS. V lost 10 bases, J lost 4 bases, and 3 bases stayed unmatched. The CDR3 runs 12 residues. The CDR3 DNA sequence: TGTGCCACCTGGACAGGGGCAGATACGCAGTATTTT. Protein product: CATWTGADTQYF.

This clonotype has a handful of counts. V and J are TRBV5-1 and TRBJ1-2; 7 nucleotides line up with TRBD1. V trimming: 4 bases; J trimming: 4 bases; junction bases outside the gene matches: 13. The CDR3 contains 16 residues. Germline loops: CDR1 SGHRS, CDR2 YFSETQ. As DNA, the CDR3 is TGCGCCAGCAGCAAAGGGGACAGCTCCGGGGCCTATGGCTACACCTTC. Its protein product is CASSKGDSSGAYGYTF.

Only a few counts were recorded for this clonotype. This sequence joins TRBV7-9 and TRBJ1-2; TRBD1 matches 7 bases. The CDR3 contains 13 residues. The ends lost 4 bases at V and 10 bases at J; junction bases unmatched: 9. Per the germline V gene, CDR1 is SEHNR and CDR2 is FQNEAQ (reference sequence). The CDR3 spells CASSSDRVMDYTF. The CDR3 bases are TGTGCCAGCAGCTCCGACAGGGTTATGGACTACACCTTC. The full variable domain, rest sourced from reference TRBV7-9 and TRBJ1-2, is DTGVSQNPRHKITKRGQNVTFRCDPISEHNRLYWYRQTLGQGPEFLTYFQNEAQLEKSRLLSDRFSAERPKGSFSTLEIQRTEQGDSAMYLCASSSDRVMDYTFGSGTRLTVV.

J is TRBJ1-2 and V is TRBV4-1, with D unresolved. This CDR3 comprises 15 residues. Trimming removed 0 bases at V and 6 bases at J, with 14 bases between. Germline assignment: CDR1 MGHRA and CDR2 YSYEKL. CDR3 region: CASSQDGRPQDGYTF. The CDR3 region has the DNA TGCGCCAGCAGCCAAGATGGCAGACCCCAGGATGGCTACACCTTC.

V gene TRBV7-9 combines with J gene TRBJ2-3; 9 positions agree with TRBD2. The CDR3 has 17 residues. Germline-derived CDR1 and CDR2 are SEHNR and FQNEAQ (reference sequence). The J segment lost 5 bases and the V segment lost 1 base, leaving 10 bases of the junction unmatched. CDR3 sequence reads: CASSLGVLGLAQDTQYF. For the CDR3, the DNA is TGTGCCAGCAGCTTAGGAGTTTTGGGACTAGCTCAAGATACGCAGTATTTT.

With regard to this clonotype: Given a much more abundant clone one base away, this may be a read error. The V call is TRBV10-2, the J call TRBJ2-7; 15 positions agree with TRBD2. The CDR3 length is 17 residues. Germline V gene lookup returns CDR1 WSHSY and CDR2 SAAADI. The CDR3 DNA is TGCACCAGCAGAGGGCTAAGCGAGGGACTAGCGGGAGGCGAGCAGTACTTC. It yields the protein CTSRGLSEGLAGGEQYF.

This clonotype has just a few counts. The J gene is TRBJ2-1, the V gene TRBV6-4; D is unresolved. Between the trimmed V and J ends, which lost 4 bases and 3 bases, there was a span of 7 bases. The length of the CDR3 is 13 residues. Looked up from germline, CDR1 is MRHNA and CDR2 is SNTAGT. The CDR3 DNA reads TGTGCCAGCAGTGTCCTCCTCTACAATGAGCAGTTCTTC. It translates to CASSVLLYNEQFF.

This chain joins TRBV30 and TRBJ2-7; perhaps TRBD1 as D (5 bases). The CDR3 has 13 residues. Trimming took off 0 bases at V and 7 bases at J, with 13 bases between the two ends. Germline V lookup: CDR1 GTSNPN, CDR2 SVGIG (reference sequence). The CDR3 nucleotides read TGTGCCTGGAGTGTCGGCAGGGCCTGGGAGCAGTACTTC. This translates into CAWSVGRAWEQYF.

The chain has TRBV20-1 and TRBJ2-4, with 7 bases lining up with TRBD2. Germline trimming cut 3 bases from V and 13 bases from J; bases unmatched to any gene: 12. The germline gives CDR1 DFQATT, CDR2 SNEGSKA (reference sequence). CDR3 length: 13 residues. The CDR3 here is CSASPSGTYGQYF. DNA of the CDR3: TGCAGTGCTAGTCCTAGCGGTACCTACGGGCAGTACTTC.

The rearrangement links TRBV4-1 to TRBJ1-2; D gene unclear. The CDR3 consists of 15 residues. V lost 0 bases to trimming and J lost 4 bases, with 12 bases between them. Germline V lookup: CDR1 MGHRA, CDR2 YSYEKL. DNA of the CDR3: TGCGCCAGCAGCCAAGATCCAATAGAGCGCTATGGCTACACCTTC. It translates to CASSQDPIERYGYTF.

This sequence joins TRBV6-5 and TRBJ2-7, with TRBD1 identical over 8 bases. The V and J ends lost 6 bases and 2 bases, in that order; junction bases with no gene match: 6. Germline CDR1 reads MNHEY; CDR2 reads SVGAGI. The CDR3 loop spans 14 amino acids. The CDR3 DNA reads TGTGCCAGCAGCCGTGGACAGGGAACCTACGAGCAGTACTTC. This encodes CASSRGQGTYEQYF.

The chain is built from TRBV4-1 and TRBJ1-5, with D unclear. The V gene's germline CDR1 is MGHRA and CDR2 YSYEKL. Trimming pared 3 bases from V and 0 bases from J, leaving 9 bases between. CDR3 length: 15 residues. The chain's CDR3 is CASSQKDVSNQPQHF. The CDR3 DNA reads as TGCGCCAGCAGCCAGAAGGACGTTAGCAATCAGCCCCAGCATTTT.

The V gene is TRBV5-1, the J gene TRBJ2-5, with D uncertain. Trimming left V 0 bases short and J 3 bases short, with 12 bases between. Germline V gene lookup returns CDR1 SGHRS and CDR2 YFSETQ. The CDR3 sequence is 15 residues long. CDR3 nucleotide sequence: TGCGCCAGCAGCTTGGCCACCGCAGAAAAAGAGACCCAGTACTTC. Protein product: CASSLATAEKETQYF.

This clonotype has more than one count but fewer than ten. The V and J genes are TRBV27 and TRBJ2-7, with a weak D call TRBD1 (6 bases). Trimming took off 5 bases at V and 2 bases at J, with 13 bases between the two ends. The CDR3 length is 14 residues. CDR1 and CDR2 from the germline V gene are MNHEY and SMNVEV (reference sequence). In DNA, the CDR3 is TGTGCCAGCAGTCTTCAACAGGGTACCTACGAGCAGTACTTC. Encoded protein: CASSLQQGTYEQYF.

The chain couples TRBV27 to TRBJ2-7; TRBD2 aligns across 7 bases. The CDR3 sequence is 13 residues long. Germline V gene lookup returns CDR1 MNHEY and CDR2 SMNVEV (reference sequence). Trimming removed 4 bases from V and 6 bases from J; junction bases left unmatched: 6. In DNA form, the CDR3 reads TGTGCCAGCAGTTACCCCGGGGGGTTCGAGCAGTACTTC. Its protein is CASSYPGGFEQYF.

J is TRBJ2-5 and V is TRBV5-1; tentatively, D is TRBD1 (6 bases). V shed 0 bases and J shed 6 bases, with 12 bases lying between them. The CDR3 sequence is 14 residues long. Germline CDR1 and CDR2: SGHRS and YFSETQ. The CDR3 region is CASSLEQGVQTQYF. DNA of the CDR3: TGCGCCAGCAGCTTGGAACAGGGAGTGCAGACCCAGTACTTC.